This T cell receptor (beta chain) was captured by sequencing in a study of control samples from healthy donors and cancer patients. The CDR3 totals 15 residues. Germline V gives CDR1 MDHEN, CDR2 SYDVKM. The ends lost 5 bases at V and 10 bases at J; junction bases unmatched: 10. The assay was immunoSEQ multiplex PCR, and TCRdb's table has in-frame clones only and misses some. The sample lists 150,000 to 200,000 clones; 91% were seen once. The clonotype comes from a woman in her twenties or thirties in good health. The V gene is TRBV28, the J gene TRBJ1-4; 10 bases fit TRBD1. Sequences were obtained from blood. The CDR3 DNA sequence: TGTGCCAGCAGTCGCCGGGACAGGGGTAGTGGAAAACTGTTTTTT. Translation: CASSRRDRGSGKLFF.